A single T cell receptor beta chain is shown here with its context. Its antigen is not known. The sample comes from a study of Ad26.COV2.S vaccination and SARS-CoV-2 variants. After removal of 7 bases from V and 7 bases from J, the junction contained 10 bases not matched to a gene. The CDR3 extends over 15 amino acids. CDR1 and CDR2 (germline): MNHEY, SVGAGI. Study-wide points: Breadth measured for non-spike TCRs was similar across vaccine and placebo recipients.

Treatment here: about 20 received Ad26.COV2.S at low or high dose, single or two shots; roughly five received placebo; per-sample allocation not given. Material that was analyzed had been drawn on day 63 after the first vaccine or placebo injection. Libraries were prepared by immunoSEQ multiplex PCR; TCRdb keeps only in-frame clonotypes and omits some of them. Seen here are around 240,000 clones, 88% observed once, and the top ten hold about 10%. The chain uses TRBV6-5 and TRBJ1-6; 7 bases fit TRBD1. Sequenced material: peripheral blood, taken in a trial of Ad26.COV2.S vaccine versus placebo. The sequence was obtained from a person between 18 and 59 years old who received the Ad26.COV2.S COVID-19 vaccine or a placebo. CDR3 nucleotide sequence: TGTGCCAGCACCAGGGAAGGGGGCAGGAATTCACCCCTCCACTTT. It is translated as CASTREGGRNSPLHF.